The source of this TCR beta chain is a study of OX40 agonist ivuxolimab in advanced cancers. V shed 2 bases, J shed 8 bases, and the junction held 12 bases outside the gene matches. The V gene's germline CDR1 is SGHNT and CDR2 YYREEE (reference sequence). The CDR3 extends over 16 amino acids. Profiled with immunoSEQ multiplex PCR; TCRdb holds only in-frame clones, not every one. The table shows roughly 35,000 clones, with less than 80% occurring only once. This chain joins TRBV5-4 and TRBJ2-5; 10 bases match TRBD1. The TCR was taken from an adult with an advanced solid tumor such as melanoma, head and neck, liver or kidney cancer. The sample in question was CD4+ or CD8+ T cells sorted from blood, obtained in a trial of the OX40 agonist ivuxolimab. The CDR3 here is CASSLNPTGGGRTQYF. The CDR3 region has the DNA TGTGCCAGCAGCTTAAACCCGACAGGGGGCGGGCGAACCCAGTACTTC.